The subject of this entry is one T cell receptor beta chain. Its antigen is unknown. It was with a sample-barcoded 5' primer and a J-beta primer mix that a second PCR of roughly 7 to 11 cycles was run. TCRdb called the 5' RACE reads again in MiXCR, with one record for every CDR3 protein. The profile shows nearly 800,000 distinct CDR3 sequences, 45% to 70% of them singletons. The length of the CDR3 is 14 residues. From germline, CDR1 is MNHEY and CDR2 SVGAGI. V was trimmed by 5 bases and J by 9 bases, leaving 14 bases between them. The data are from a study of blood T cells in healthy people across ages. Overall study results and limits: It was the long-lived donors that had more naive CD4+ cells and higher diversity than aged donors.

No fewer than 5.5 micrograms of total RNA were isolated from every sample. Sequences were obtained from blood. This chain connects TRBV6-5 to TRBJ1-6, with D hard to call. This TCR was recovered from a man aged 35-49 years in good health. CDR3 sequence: CASSHPIERSPLHF. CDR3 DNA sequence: TGTGCCAGCAGTCACCCCATTGAGCGTTCACCCCTCCACTTT.